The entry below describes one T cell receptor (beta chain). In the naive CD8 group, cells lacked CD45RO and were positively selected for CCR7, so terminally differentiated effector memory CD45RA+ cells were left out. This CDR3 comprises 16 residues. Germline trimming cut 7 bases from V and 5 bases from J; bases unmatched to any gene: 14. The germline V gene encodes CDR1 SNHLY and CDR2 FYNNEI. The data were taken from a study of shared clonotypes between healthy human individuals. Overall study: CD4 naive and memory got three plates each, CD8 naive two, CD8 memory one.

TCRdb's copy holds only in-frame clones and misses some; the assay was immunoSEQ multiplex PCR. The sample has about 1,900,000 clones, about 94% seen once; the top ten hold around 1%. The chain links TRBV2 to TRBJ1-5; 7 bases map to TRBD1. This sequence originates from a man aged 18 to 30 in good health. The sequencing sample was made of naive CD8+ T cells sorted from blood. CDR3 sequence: CASTSDPGTAYQPQHF. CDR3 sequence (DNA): TGTGCCAGCACCTCAGATCCCGGGACAGCTTATCAGCCCCAGCATTTT.